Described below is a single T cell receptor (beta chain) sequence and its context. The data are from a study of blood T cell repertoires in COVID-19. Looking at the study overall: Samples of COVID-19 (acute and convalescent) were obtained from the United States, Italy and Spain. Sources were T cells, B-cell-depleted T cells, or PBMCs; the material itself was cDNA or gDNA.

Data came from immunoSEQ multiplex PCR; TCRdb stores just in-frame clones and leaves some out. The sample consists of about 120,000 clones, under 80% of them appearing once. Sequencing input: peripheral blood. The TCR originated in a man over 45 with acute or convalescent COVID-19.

The CDR3 sequence is CASSLLRGGELFF. The CDR3 DNA sequence: TGTGCCAGCAGTTTACTCAGGGGGGGGGAGCTGTTTTTT. J is TRBJ2-2 and V is TRBV27; 7 bases align to TRBD1. The trim removed 2 bases at V and 8 bases at J, leaving 2 bases unmatched. Germline CDR1 is MNHEY and CDR2 is SMNVEV (reference sequence). The length of the CDR3 is 13 residues.